This TCR beta chain derives from a study of circulating and synovial CD4+ cells in juvenile arthritis (dated by TCRdb to 2013 to 2014). Study-wide context: Within each patient, the study compared the TCRbeta CDR3 repertoires of three groups: circulating HLA-DR+ CD4 T cells, bulk blood CD4 T cells, and synovial CD4 T cells. Repertoire sequencing aimed to confirm that a circulating synovial-like CD4 T cell subset was enriched in synovial clonotypes. Results the study describes overall, beyond this receptor: Because T cell genome counts in CPL samples and bulk blood CD4 samples differed by at least an order of magnitude, sample-size effects were addressed. The difference between circulating pathogenic-like lymphocytes and bulk blood T cells was not detected by traditional Vbeta family usage analysis. Circulating pathogenic-like lymphocytes were found to cluster with synovial T cells, and a substantially higher fraction of CDR3 sequences was shared with synovium by circulating pathogenic-like lymphocytes than by bulk blood. Synovial and circulating pathogenic-like lymphocyte repertoires were less diverse than bulk blood CD4 repertoires, and some CPL samples were as oligoclonal as synovium. Because overlap with synovium was found to increase with sequencing depth, the full repertoire overlap was likely underestimated by the measured shared-clonotype fractions.

As to this clone: Its antigen target is currently unknown. Base qualities are missing; no much larger clone stands one base away.

CDR3 length: 15 amino acids, cysteine to phenylalanine. Of the read, only the CDR3 DNA is kept; its 45 bases are in frame from base 1. V is clipped by 0 bases and J by 7 bases, and the sequence between their germline boundaries is 14 bases long. CDR1 and CDR2 are read off the germline V gene as SGHRS and YFSETQ. Libraries were made using the immunoSEQ multiplex PCR assay. TCRbeta CDR3 sequencing was performed as a commercial service by an external provider. The original pipeline was this. The analyses used productive nucleotide sequences together with amino acid sequences obtained by in silico translation. Diversity was quantified by Renyi entropy over a range of alpha values, with sample size equalised by taking the median of 200 repeated subsamples. The distance between each pair of repertoires was calculated as one minus the Chao-modified Jaccard index, which corrects for under-sampling, and this distance was used for clustering. Frequency-weighted overlap with synovial clonotypes was computed at 200 sample sizes with 200 draws without replacement at each size, and the value at the size of the smaller sample was reported. Drawn from immuneACCESS, this table holds only the in-frame rearrangements with V and J called that TCRdb kept. Clones are partly lost; checked studies trace under half to an unresolved V gene and leave the rest unexplained. V, J and clone size are taken as reported in that table, and D and trimming were inferred from the DNA itself. The sample table contains about 34,000 clones; only one count was recorded for about 95% of them. Of the sample, approximately 0.19% falls within the top ten clones.

Donors of the sequenced samples were patients with active juvenile idiopathic arthritis. Sorting was carried out immediately after cells were thawed, and dead cells were excluded with Live/Dead Fixable Near-IR Stain. The clonotype comes from a human donor with juvenile idiopathic arthritis. Specimen: CD4+ T cells from blood. The rearranged segments are TRBV5-1 and TRBJ2-1; possibly the D gene is TRBD2, per 5 matching bases. The nucleotide sequence reads TGCGCCAGCAGCTTGGCAACGACCCCGGGGAATGAGCAGTTCTTC. It specifies CASSLATTPGNEQFF.